This is a list of T cell receptor beta chains from one sample in a study of control samples from healthy donors and cancer patients. Sequenced by immunoSEQ multiplex PCR; TCRdb stores in-frame clones only, minus some. The sample shows some 130,000 clones, about 93% of them seen only once. The sequencing sample was made of PBMCs. Receptor source: a man in his fifties with head and neck cancer. Each CDR3 is given with its conserved first and last residue. A D gene is named only where the DNA matches it firmly.

TRBJ1-1	-	TRBV18	CASSPRIPGTEAFF	TGTGCCAGCTCACCTAGGATTCCGGGCACTGAAGCTTTCTTT
TRBJ2-3	TRBD2	TRBV28	CAMRLAGTDTQYF	TGTGCCATGAGACTAGCGGGCACAGATACGCAGTATTTT
TRBJ1-4	-	TRBV19	CASADSRRSTNEKLFF	TGTGCCAGTGCCGATAGTAGGCGGAGTACTAATGAAAAACTGTTTTTT
TRBJ1-1	-	TRBV29-1	CSVEGGGTQDTEAFF	TGCAGCGTTGAAGGGGGAGGGACGCAAGACACTGAAGCTTTCTTT
TRBJ2-7	-	TRBV6-5	CASSYSTNSYEQYF	TGTGCCAGCAGTTACTCGACGAATAGCTACGAGCAGTACTTC
TRBJ2-5	-	TRBV27	CASSLSGQETQYF	TGTGCCAGCAGTTTATCAGGCCAAGAGACCCAGTACTTC
TRBJ1-2	-	TRBV6-5	CASSYGAGTAGYTF	TGTGCCAGCAGTTACGGGGCAGGGACCGCTGGCTACACCTTC
TRBJ1-2	-	TRBV9	CASSAHERTAFVGYTF	TGTGCCAGCAGCGCCCACGAAAGGACAGCCTTCGTCGGCTACACCTTC
TRBJ2-1	-	TRBV6-5	CASTPVGPIQQFF	TGTGCCAGCACCCCGGTCGGGCCGATCCAGCAGTTCTTC
TRBJ2-3	-	TRBV4-1	CASSQGRVWGSPDTQYF	TGCGCCAGCAGCCAAGGCAGGGTATGGGGGAGCCCAGATACGCAGTATTTT
TRBJ2-7	-	TRBV10-3	CAISVDTYEQYF	TGTGCCATCAGCGTCGATACCTACGAGCAGTACTTC
TRBJ2-7	TRBD2	TRBV3-1/TRBV3-2	CASSRGPSGGYEQYF	TGTGCCAGCAGCCGAGGCCCTAGCGGGGGATACGAGCAGTACTTC
TRBJ2-1	-	TRBV7-9	CASSSGTHNEQFF	TGTGCCAGCAGCTCCGGGACTCACAATGAGCAGTTCTTC
TRBJ1-2	TRBD1	TRBV2	CASSGLQGVGYTF	TGTGCCAGCAGTGGGTTACAGGGGGTAGGCTACACCTTC
TRBJ1-3	-	TRBV7-8	CASSLSGRGNTIYF	TGTGCCAGCAGCTTATCTGGGAGAGGAAACACCATATATTTT
TRBJ2-5	-	TRBV5-1	CASSLYQETQYF	TGCGCCAGCAGCTTGTACCAAGAGACCCAGTACTTC